This T cell receptor (beta chain) was identified during a study of shared clonotypes between healthy human individuals. Study at large: A donor's plate count was three for CD4 naive and three for CD4 memory; CD8 naive had two and CD8 memory one. Findings of the study overall: Expectations were that clonotype sharing among donors would be affected by sequencing depth.

In the sorted-subset replicate PCRs, 150 to 200 ng DNA, tens of thousands of T cell genomes, was used. TCRdb's table, derived via immunoSEQ multiplex PCR, lists solely in-frame clones and lacks some. The sample holds about 800,000 clones, 95% to 97% seen once. Regarding this clone: What it binds is not known.

Naive CD8 cells comprised CD45RO-negative, CCR7-positively selected cells, excluding terminally differentiated effector memory CD45RA+ cells. The donor population consisted of healthy HIV-negative adults with no recent acute infections or vaccinations. J gave up 3 bases and V 3 bases, and 15 bases lay outside the gene matches. CDR3 length: 18 residues. Germline values: CDR1 SGDLS, CDR2 YYNGEE. This TCR derives from a man aged 25 to 40 in good health. The rearrangement links TRBV9 to TRBJ2-1, with 7 bases identical to TRBD2. Sequenced: naive CD8+ T cells sorted from blood. CDR3 residues: CASSASKWAGALYNEQFF. The CDR3 bases are TGTGCCAGCAGCGCCAGTAAGTGGGCGGGAGCCCTCTACAATGAGCAGTTCTTC. Filled out from reference TRBV9 and TRBJ2-1, the complete variable domain reads DSGVTQTPKHLITATGQRVTLRCSPRSGDLSVYWYQQSLDQGLQFLIQYYNGEERAKGNILERFSAQQFPDLHSELNLSSLELGDSALYFCASSASKWAGALYNEQFFGPGTRLTVL.